Listed here are 19 T cell receptor beta chains from one sample, sequenced in a study of cytomegalovirus exposure and HLA in healthy donors. The PCR had 60 Vbeta and 13 Jbeta primers. TCRdb keeps only in-frame clones here, not all; method: immunoSEQ multiplex PCR. The repertoire table contains 150,000 to 200,000 clones. The source material was PBMCs. These receptors were collected from a man aged 25-45 years in good health and CMV-seronegative.

This sequence joins TRBV5-1 and TRBJ2-2; tentatively, D is TRBD1 (6 bases). V lost 0 bases and J lost 2, with 11 bases in between. Germline V gene sequence: CDR1 SGHRS, CDR2 YFSETQ. The CDR3 is made up of 16 amino acids. Written as DNA, the CDR3 is TGCGCCAGCAGCTTGGCTTCACAGGGAAACACCGGGGAGCTGTTTTTT. It specifies CASSLASQGNTGELFF.

The CDR3 nucleotides are TGTGCCAGCAGACCGGACAGGGCTGGAAACACCATATATTTT. The encoded protein is CASRPDRAGNTIYF. The chain carries TRBV6-4 and TRBJ1-3; TRBD1 agrees at 8 bases. Germline V gene data show CDR1 as MRHNA and CDR2 as SNTAGT. The CDR3 has 14 amino acids. V lost 6 bases to trimming and J lost 2 bases; unmatched junction nucleotides: 3.

CDR3 coding DNA: TGTGCCAGCAGGACGGGACTAGCGGGACTCGAGCAGTTCTTC. This gives the protein CASRTGLAGLEQFF. The chain carries TRBV27 and TRBJ2-1, with TRBD2 matching 13 bases. After removal of 6 bases from V and 10 bases from J, the junction contained 6 bases not matched to a gene. This CDR3 has 14 amino acids. The germline V gene encodes CDR1 MNHEY and CDR2 SMNVEV (reference sequence).

The CDR3 nucleotides read TGTGCCAGTAGGGAAGACAGAAACTCTGGAAACACCATATATTTT. This codes for CASREDRNSGNTIYF. This chain links TRBV19 with TRBJ1-3; D perhaps matches TRBD1 (5 bases). The germline V gene has CDR1 LNHDA and CDR2 SQIVND (reference sequence). The germline V and J ends were trimmed by 6 bases and 0 bases, with 12 bases remaining between them. This CDR3 is built from 15 residues.

The rearrangement joins TRBV11-1 to TRBJ2-7; a possible D gene is TRBD2 (6 bases). The V and J ends lost 2 bases and 2 bases respectively, with 13 bases between them. The germline V gene has CDR1 SGHAT and CDR2 FQDESV (reference sequence). The CDR3 totals 15 residues. Written as DNA, the CDR3 is TGTGCCAGCAGCTTAAATGCGGGACCCACCTACGAGCAGTACTTC. As protein: CASSLNAGPTYEQYF. Using reference TRBV11-1 and TRBJ2-7 for the parts outside the CDR3, the full variable domain is EAEVAQSPRYKITEKSQAVAFWCDPISGHATLYWYRQILGQGPELLVQFQDESVVDDSQLPKDRFSAERLKGVDSTLKIQPAELGDSAMYLCASSLNAGPTYEQYFGPGTRLTVT.

The chain has TRBV2 and TRBJ1-1, with unresolved D. V was cut by 3 bases and J by 11 bases, with 16 bases left in between. The length of the CDR3 is 13 residues. Germline CDR1 SNHLY, CDR2 FYNNEI. DNA for the CDR3: TGTGCCAGCAGTGAGGAGACGTTCTCGGAGGCTTTCTTT. Translated: CASSEETFSEAFF.

The V call is TRBV11-2, the J call TRBJ1-2; the D is unclear. The CDR3 runs 16 residues. The V gene lost 7 bases and the J gene lost 4 bases, with 22 bases spanning the gap. Germline V lookup: CDR1 SGHAT, CDR2 FQNNGV. The CDR3 loop reads CASTIIAGPAIYGYTF. In DNA form, the CDR3 reads TGTGCCAGCACCATAATTGCGGGCCCTGCCATCTATGGCTACACCTTC.

V is TRBV11-3 and J is TRBJ2-1, with 8 bases aligning to TRBD1. Trimming removed 1 base from V and 8 bases from J; junction bases left unmatched: 13. The CDR3 contains 17 residues. Germline CDR1 is SGHNT and CDR2 is YENEEA. CDR3 residues: CASSLVGPDRVDYEQFF. CDR3 sequence (DNA): TGTGCCAGCAGCTTAGTAGGTCCGGACAGGGTCGACTATGAGCAGTTCTTC.

As concerns this clone: The sample holds other DNA sequences that translate to the same CDR3. CDR3 bases: TGTGCCAGCAGCCGGGGACAGGGGAACACTGAAGCTTTCTTT. This translates into CASSRGQGNTEAFF. The chain employs TRBV7-9 and TRBJ1-1; 9 positions agree with TRBD1. The ends lost 5 bases at V and 1 base at J; junction bases unmatched: 2. This CDR3 comprises 14 residues. Per germline, CDR1 SEHNR and CDR2 FQNEAQ (reference sequence).

The chain has TRBV5-4 and TRBJ1-1; 7 positions match TRBD1. Germline values: CDR1 SGHNT, CDR2 YYREEE (reference sequence). Germline trimming cut 0 bases from V and 4 bases from J; bases unmatched to any gene: 6. The CDR3 is made up of 15 amino acids. The CDR3, as DNA: TGTGCCAGCAGCTTGGCCAGGGGGGCGCGCACTGAAGCTTTCTTT. As protein: CASSLARGARTEAFF.

V and J are TRBV18 and TRBJ1-4, with D possibly being TRBD1 (6 bases). This CDR3 region has 17 residues. With 2 bases removed from V and 3 bases from J, the gap between germline ends came to 16 bases. The V gene's germline CDR1 is KGHSH and CDR2 LQKENI. CDR3 amino acids: CASSPTSLQGPNEKLFF. CDR3 DNA sequence: TGTGCCAGCTCACCAACCTCGCTTCAGGGGCCTAATGAAAAACTGTTTTTT.

The chain couples TRBV7-3 to TRBJ2-3, with D unresolved. Trimming took 2 bases from V and 0 from J, leaving 9 bases between them. Germline-derived CDR1 and CDR2 are SGHTA and FQGTGA. The CDR3 spans 15 residues. In DNA, the CDR3 is TGTGCCAGCAGCTTATTACATTCTAGCACAGATACGCAGTATTTT. Its protein product is CASSLLHSSTDTQYF.

The chain carries TRBV2 and TRBJ2-3; maybe TRBD2 (5 bases). Trimming stripped 8 bases from V and 0 bases from J, with 12 bases between. This CDR3 is 14 amino acids long. CDR1 is SNHLY, CDR2 FYNNEI, per germline. CDR3 nucleotides: TGTGCCAGCCACGCCAGCGGAAGCACAGATACGCAGTATTTT. Protein product: CASHASGSTDTQYF.

The chain combines TRBV23-1 with TRBJ2-7; 7 bases line up with TRBD2. TRBV23-1 is given ORF status, its function remaining uncertain. The CDR3 has 19 residues. V lost 0 bases and J lost 7; bases outside the gene matches: 21. CDR3 bases: TGCGCCAGCAGTCAATCGTCGGGAAGGGATGGGGGGGAGGGCGCGGAGCAGTACTTC. It is translated as CASSQSSGRDGGEGAEQYF.

J is TRBJ2-2 and V is TRBV10-2; unclear D gene. From germline, CDR1 is WSHSY and CDR2 SAAADI. With 5 bases removed from V and 0 bases from J, the gap between germline ends came to 10 bases. This CDR3 spans 15 amino acids. The CDR3: CASSPGHSNTGELFF. The CDR3 region has the DNA TGCGCCAGCAGTCCCGGTCATTCGAACACCGGGGAGCTGTTTTTT.

The V call is TRBV4-3, the J call TRBJ1-4; 8 bases line up with TRBD1. Germline V gene sequence: CDR1 LGHNA, CDR2 YSLEER. CDR3 length: 19 residues. Losses at the gene ends were 0 bases for V and 0 bases for J; bases not matched to a gene: 9. The CDR3 reads CASSQDQDRVGTTNEKLFF. DNA for the CDR3: TGCGCCAGCAGCCAAGATCAGGACAGGGTCGGAACAACTAATGAAAAACTGTTTTTT.

The chain joins TRBV11-2 to TRBJ2-1, with 9 bases that match TRBD2. The ends lost 5 bases at V and 5 bases at J; junction bases unmatched: 1. The germline V gene has CDR1 SGHAT and CDR2 FQNNGV. This CDR3 is built from 13 residues. The CDR3 DNA reads TGTGCCAGCAGCCCTAGCGGGAACAATGAGCAGTTCTTC. It translates to CASSPSGNNEQFF.

This rearrangement joins TRBV11-2 to TRBJ2-3, with D maybe TRBD2 (5 bases). Germline CDR1 SGHAT, CDR2 FQNNGV. Trimming removed 1 base at V and 6 bases at J, with 14 bases between. The CDR3 loop spans 15 amino acids. This chain's CDR3 is CASSLAGLREDTQYF. DNA of the CDR3: TGTGCCAGCAGCTTAGCTGGCCTGAGGGAGGATACGCAGTATTTT. The whole variable domain, filled in from reference TRBV11-2 and TRBJ2-3, reads EAGVAQSPRYKIIEKRQSVAFWCNPISGHATLYWYQQILGQGPKLLIQFQNNGVVDDSQLPKDRFSAERLKGVDSTLKIQPAKLEDSAVYLCASSLAGLREDTQYFGPGTRLTVL.

CDR3 loop: CAISVGREGPRDEQFF. CDR3 in DNA: TGTGCCATCAGTGTTGGGCGGGAGGGCCCGCGCGATGAGCAGTTCTTC. The V call is TRBV10-3, the J call TRBJ2-1, with 9 bases aligning to TRBD2. The CDR3 consists of 16 residues. Trimming cost V 4 bases and J 8 bases; bases outside gene matches: 12. Germline CDR1 ENHRY, CDR2 SYGVKD.